The 5 T cell receptor beta chains below all came from one sample that was sequenced in a study of blood T cell repertoires in COVID-19. Produced via immunoSEQ multiplex PCR; TCRdb's table is partial and in-frame only. The table has a few hundred thousand clones, approximately 85% seen once. Sequenced input: PBMCs or T cells enriched from blood (not recorded which). The receptors were sampled from a woman aged 45-60 years who had been exposed to COVID-19.

This chain links TRBV5-4 with TRBJ2-1; TRBD2 matches at 9 bases. CDR1 and CDR2 from the germline V gene are SGHNT and YYREEE (reference sequence). The CDR3 has 15 amino acids. The V segment lost 4 bases and the J segment 3 bases; nucleotides outside the gene matches: 5. Written as DNA, the CDR3 is TGTGCCAGCAGCGCACTAGCGGGTCTCTACAATGAGCAGTTCTTC. Translated: CASSALAGLYNEQFF.

V usage is TRBV5-1 and J usage is TRBJ2-1, with D unresolved. The V gene's germline CDR1 is SGHRS and CDR2 YFSETQ. CDR3 length: 17 amino acids. Trimming took 0 bases from V and 4 from J, leaving 17 bases between them. For the CDR3, the DNA is TGCGCCAGCAGCTTGGGTGCTGCTATGGCGGATTACAATGAGCAGTTCTTC. Its translation: CASSLGAAMADYNEQFF.

This clone was seen a handful of times. The V and J genes are TRBV7-9 and TRBJ2-2, with 9 nucleotides matching TRBD2. V was pared by 7 bases and J by 1 base, with 7 bases of the junction left unmatched. The CDR3 contains 16 residues. Germline assignment: CDR1 SEHNR and CDR2 FQNEAQ (reference sequence). The CDR3 sequence is CASNQSGGKNTGELFF. For the CDR3, the DNA is TGTGCCAGCAACCAAAGCGGGGGGAAGAACACCGGGGAGCTGTTTTTT.

The J gene is TRBJ1-2, the V gene TRBV9; D not certain. The germline gives CDR1 SGDLS, CDR2 YYNGEE. Trimming stripped 6 bases from V and 3 bases from J, with 9 bases between. The CDR3 runs to 12 residues. The CDR3 DNA sequence: TGTGCCAGCACCTCAGTCGACTATGGCTACACCTTC. This codes for CASTSVDYGYTF.

V and J are TRBV5-4 and TRBJ1-2; the D gene is possibly TRBD1 (6 bases). Trimming cost V 3 bases and J 4 bases, with 10 bases left between them. CDR3 length: 13 residues. Germline CDR1 and CDR2: SGHNT and YYREEE (reference sequence). This CDR3 reads CASSSDSFYGYTF. CDR3 DNA: TGTGCCAGCAGCTCGGACAGTTTCTATGGCTACACCTTC. The variable domain in full, with the rest retrieved from reference TRBV5-4 and TRBJ1-2, is ETGVTQSPTHLIKTRGQQVTLRCSSQSGHNTVSWYQQALGQGPQFIFQYYREEENGRGNFPPRFSGLQFPNYSSELNVNALELDDSALYLCASSSDSFYGYTFGSGTRLTVV.